The following is a T cell receptor beta chain sequence with its context. Its antigen remains unknown. The entry originates in a study of T cells in Graves' hyperthyroidism and ophthalmopathy. Study results and caveats: Classification by a 13 V-J model distinguished ophthalmopathy from stable hyperthyroidism. The model predicted ophthalmopathy a median around 6 months before onset.

The CDR3 spans 17 residues. Trimming stripped 0 bases from V and 3 bases from J, with 15 bases between. Germline V gene sequence: CDR1 LNHNV, CDR2 YYDKDF (reference sequence). Template material for amplifying TCR beta CDR3 regions consisted of RNA transcripts. HTBI primers were employed in a first-round RT-PCR of the TCR CDR3. In TCRdb, the multiplex PCR reads were re-called with MiXCR into one record per CDR3 protein. The profile covers 610,000 or so distinct CDR3 sequences, with approximately 44% appearing a single time and about 8% taken by the ten largest. The source material was peripheral blood or thyroid tissue (not recorded which). The rearrangement joins TRBV15 to TRBJ2-1; D might be TRBD1 (5 bases). The sequence derives from a woman aged 18-29 years with Graves' hyperthyroidism. CDR3 protein: CATSRDPARAIYNEQFF. The CDR3 DNA reads TGTGCCACCAGCAGAGATCCGGCCAGGGCTATCTACAATGAGCAGTTCTTC.